The following is a T cell receptor (beta chain) sequence with its context. Its antigen is currently unknown. The read terminates 3 residues ahead of where the CDR3 ends, so the germline J gene completes it. This specimen comes from a study of T cell clonality in common variable immunodeficiency. Study outcomes and limitations: Fewer deletions and N-nucleotide insertions were reportedly seen in common variable immunodeficiency TCR beta sequences.

Repertoires were generated with immunoSEQ multiplex PCR, while TCRdb's copy carries only in-frame clones and drops some. The repertoire yields about 74,000 clones, none seen only once; the top ten contain over 0.7%. The J segment lost 5 bases and the V segment lost 0 bases, leaving 13 bases of the junction unmatched. This CDR3 contains 16 residues. Germline CDR1 reads DFQATT; CDR2 reads SNEGSKA (reference sequence). The specimen was peripheral blood mononuclear cells. This sequence joins TRBV20-1 and TRBJ2-7; TRBD2 agrees at 7 bases. The TCR originated in a person between 18 and 75 years old in good health. CDR3 sequence: CSARDRGRATSDEQYF. The sequenced CDR3 bases are TGCAGTGCTAGAGACCGGGGGAGGGCCACGAGCGACGAG.